This TCR beta chain was identified during a study of beta chain features in type 1 diabetes. Looking at the study overall: Across the samples, around 110,000,000 sorted cells were examined in total.

Germline V gene data show CDR1 as ENHRY and CDR2 as SYGVKD. The CDR3 totals 13 residues. J was trimmed by 8 bases and V by 6 bases; bases with no gene match: 6. This clone was observed at least ten times. Since all of the isolated RNA was reverse transcribed, expressed TCRB transcripts were what got sequenced. Generated by immunoSEQ multiplex PCR, the TCRdb table keeps only in-frame clones and is missing some. The sample consists of 140,000 to 150,000 clones, under 60% of them appearing once. The sample comprised Tregs from blood. The TCR was taken from a young man in good health. The chain couples TRBV10-3 to TRBJ1-4; TRBD1 agrees at 7 bases. The CDR3 sequence is CAIRDRLKEKLFF. The CDR3 nucleotides read TGTGCCATCAGGGACAGGCTAAAGGAAAAACTGTTTTTT.